This passage covers 9 T cell receptor beta chains from one sample sequenced in a study of identical twins (dated by TCRdb to about 2016). Library preparation used 5' RACE. TCRdb lists the instrument as Illumina HiSeq 2000. Through fastp at Q25 and MiXCR, TCRdb rebuilt clones from the public reads, retaining in-frame beta chains. Each CDR3 protein appears once, grouped with its most common genes and DNA. Within this sample are some 500,000 distinct CDR3 sequences, with approximately 22% of them counted one time only. In total, the top ten clones hold about 0.91% of the sample. These data also featured in a second study, about T cells expressing NK-cell markers.

Sequencing used CD4+ T cells sorted from blood. The receptors originated from a young woman in good health.

The rearrangement joins TRBV5-1 to TRBJ2-2, with no clear D. The CDR3 is 16 residues long. Germline V gene sequence: CDR1 SGHRS, CDR2 YFSETQ. V was shortened by 0 bases and J by 0 bases, with 9 bases between the two germline ends. The CDR3 loop reads CASSLDPQPNTGELFF. For the CDR3, the DNA is TGCGCCAGCAGCTTGGACCCGCAGCCGAACACCGGGGAGCTGTTTTTT.

This clonotype was detected only a few times. The chain joins TRBV12-3 or TRBV12-4 to TRBJ2-6; 7 bases are shared with TRBD1. This CDR3 contains 15 residues. The ends lost 4 bases at V and 4 bases at J; junction bases unmatched: 4. CDR3 coding DNA: TGTGCCAGCAGTTCACAGGGGCACGGGGCCAACGTCCTGACTTTC. Translated: CASSSQGHGANVLTF.

The V gene is TRBV29-1, the J gene TRBJ1-1; D uncertain. V dropped 1 base and J dropped 6 bases, with 15 bases sitting between them. The V gene's germline CDR1 is SQVTM and CDR2 ANQGSEA. The CDR3 length is 14 residues. CDR3 sequence reads: CSVEVAEGRSEAFF. CDR3 nucleotides: TGCAGCGTTGAAGTCGCTGAGGGTCGGTCTGAAGCTTTCTTT.

In this sample, this clonotype turned up a few times. The genes are TRBV20-1 and TRBJ1-2; TRBD1 agrees at 8 bases. Germline CDR1 is DFQATT and CDR2 is SNEGSKA (reference sequence). V gave up 5 bases and J gave up 3 bases; unmatched junction bases: 2. The CDR3 runs to 12 residues. CDR3 region: CSASGGHYGYTF. The CDR3 coding sequence is TGCAGTGCTTCAGGGGGCCACTATGGCTACACCTTC.

This clonotype appeared a few times. This chain links TRBV11-2 with TRBJ2-3; a possible D gene is TRBD2 (5 bases). The CDR3 has 18 residues. V lost 1 base to trimming and J lost 4 bases, with 21 bases between them. Germline assignment: CDR1 SGHAT and CDR2 FQNNGV. CDR3 in amino acids: CASSLGLRVRLGADTQYF. CDR3 in DNA: TGTGCCAGCAGCTTAGGGTTGAGGGTGAGATTGGGAGCAGATACGCAGTATTTT. Combining the CDR3 with reference TRBV11-2 and TRBJ2-3 gives the whole variable domain EAGVAQSPRYKIIEKRQSVAFWCNPISGHATLYWYQQILGQGPKLLIQFQNNGVVDDSQLPKDRFSAERLKGVDSTLKIQPAKLEDSAVYLCASSLGLRVRLGADTQYFGPGTRLTVL.

The gene calls are TRBV10-3 and TRBJ1-4, with D perhaps matching TRBD1 (5 bases). Germline assignment: CDR1 ENHRY and CDR2 SYGVKD. Trimming took 8 bases from V and 6 from J, leaving 13 bases between them. This CDR3 has 13 amino acids. The CDR3 sequence is CAIGQGWDEKLFF. As DNA, the CDR3 is TGTGCCATCGGGCAGGGTTGGGATGAAAAACTGTTTTTT.

This clonotype was found once. J is TRBJ1-1 and V is TRBV15; possibly TRBD1 for D (6 bases). The CDR3 extends over 14 amino acids. V shed 5 bases and J shed 0 bases, with 10 bases lying between them. The germline V gene encodes CDR1 LNHNV and CDR2 YYDKDF (reference sequence). The CDR3: CATSQDRMNTEAFF. Written as DNA, the CDR3 is TGTGCCACCAGCCAAGACAGGATGAACACTGAAGCTTTCTTT.

V is TRBV5-1 and J is TRBJ2-7; D not resolved. CDR3 length equals 15 residues. Trimming took 0 bases from V and 3 from J, leaving 13 bases between them. Per the germline V gene, CDR1 is SGHRS and CDR2 is YFSETQ. CDR3 sequence reads: CASSLEGRSIYEQYF. CDR3 coding DNA: TGCGCCAGCAGCTTGGAAGGACGGTCGATCTACGAGCAGTACTTC.

The chain combines TRBV27 with TRBJ1-1; D call uncertain. Deletions cut 4 bases from V and 1 base from J, with 13 bases between. The germline V gene has CDR1 MNHEY and CDR2 SMNVEV (reference sequence). CDR3 length: 15 residues. CDR3 amino acids: CASSWERSRNTEAFF. CDR3 sequence (DNA): TGTGCCAGCAGTTGGGAAAGGTCGAGGAACACTGAAGCTTTCTTT.